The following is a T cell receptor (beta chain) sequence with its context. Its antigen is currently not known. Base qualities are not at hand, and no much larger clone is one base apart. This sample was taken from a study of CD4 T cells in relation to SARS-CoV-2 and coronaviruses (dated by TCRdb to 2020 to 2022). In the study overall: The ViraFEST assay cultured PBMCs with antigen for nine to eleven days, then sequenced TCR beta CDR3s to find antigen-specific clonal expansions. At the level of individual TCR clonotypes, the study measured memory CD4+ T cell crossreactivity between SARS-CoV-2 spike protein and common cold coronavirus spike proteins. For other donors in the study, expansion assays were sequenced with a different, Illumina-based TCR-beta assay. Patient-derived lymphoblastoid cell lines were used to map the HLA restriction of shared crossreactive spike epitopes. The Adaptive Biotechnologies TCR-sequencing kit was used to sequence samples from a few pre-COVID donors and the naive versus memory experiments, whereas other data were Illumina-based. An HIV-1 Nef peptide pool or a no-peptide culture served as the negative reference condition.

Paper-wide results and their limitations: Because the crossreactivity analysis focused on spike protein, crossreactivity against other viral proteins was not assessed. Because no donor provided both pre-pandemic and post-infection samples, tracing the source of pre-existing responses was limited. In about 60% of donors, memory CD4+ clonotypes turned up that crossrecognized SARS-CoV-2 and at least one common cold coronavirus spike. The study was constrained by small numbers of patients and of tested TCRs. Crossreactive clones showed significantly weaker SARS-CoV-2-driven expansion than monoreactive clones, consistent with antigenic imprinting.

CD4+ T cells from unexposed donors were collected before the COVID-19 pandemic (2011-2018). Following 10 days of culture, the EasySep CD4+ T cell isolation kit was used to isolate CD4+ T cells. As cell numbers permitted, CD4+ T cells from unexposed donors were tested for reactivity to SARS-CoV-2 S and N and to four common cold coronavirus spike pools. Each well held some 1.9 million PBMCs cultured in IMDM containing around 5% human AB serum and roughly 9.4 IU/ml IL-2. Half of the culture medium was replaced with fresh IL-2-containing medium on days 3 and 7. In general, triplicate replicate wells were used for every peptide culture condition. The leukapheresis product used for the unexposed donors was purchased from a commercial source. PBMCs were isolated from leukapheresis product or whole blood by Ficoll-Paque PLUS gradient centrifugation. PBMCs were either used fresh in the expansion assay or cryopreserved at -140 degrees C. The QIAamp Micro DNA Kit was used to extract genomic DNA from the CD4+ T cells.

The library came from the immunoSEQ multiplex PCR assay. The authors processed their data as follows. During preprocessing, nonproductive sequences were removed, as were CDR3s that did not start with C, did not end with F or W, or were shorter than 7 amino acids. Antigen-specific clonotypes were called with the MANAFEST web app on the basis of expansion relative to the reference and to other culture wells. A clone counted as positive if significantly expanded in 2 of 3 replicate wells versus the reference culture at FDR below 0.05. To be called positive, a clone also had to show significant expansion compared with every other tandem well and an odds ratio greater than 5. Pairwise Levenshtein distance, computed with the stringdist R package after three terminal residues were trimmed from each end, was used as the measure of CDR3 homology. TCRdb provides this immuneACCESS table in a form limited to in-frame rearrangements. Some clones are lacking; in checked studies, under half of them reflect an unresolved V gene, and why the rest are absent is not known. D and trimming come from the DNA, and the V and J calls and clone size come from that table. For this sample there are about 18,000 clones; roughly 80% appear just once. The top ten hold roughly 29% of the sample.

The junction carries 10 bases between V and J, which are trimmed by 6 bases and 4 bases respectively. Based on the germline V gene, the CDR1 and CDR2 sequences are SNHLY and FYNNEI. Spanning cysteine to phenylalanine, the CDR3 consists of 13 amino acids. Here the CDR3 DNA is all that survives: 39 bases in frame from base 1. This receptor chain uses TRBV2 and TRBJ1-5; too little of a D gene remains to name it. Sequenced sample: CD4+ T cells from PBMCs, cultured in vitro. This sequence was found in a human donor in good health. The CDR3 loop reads CASRVGGNQPQHF. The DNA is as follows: TGTGCCAGCAGAGTTGGTGGAAATCAGCCCCAGCATTTT.